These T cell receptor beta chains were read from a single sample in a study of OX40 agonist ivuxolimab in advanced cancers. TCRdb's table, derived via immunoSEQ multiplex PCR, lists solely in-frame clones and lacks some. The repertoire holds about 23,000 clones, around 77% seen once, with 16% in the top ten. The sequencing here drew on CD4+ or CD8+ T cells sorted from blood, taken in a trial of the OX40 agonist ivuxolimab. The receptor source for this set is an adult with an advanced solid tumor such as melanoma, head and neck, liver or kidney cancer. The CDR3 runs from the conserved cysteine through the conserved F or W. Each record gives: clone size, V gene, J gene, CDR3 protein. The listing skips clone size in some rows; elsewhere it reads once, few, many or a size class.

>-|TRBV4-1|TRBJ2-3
CASSDGQVSTDTQYF
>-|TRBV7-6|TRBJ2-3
CASSLAAGSTDTQYF
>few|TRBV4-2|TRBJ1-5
CASSQFVGQPQHF
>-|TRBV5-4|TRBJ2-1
CASSWSGTVNEQFF
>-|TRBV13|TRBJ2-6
CASSPEGQGKSSGANVLTF
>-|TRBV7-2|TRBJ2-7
CASSLWASGSYEQYF
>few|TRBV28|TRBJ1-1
CASATSRTEAFF
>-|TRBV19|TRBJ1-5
CASSSSPAQPQHF
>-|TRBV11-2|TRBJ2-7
CASSLVPPGPLYEQYF
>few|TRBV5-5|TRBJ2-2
CASSRPVGTRGTGELFF
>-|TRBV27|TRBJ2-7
CASSPQGAIYEQYF
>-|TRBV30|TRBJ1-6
CAWRERVGFTPLHF
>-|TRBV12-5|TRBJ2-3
CASGTGLSQYF
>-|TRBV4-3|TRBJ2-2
CASSLQGPGELFF
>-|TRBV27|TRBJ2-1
CASSKGQGGNEQFF
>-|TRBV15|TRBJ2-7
CATSRVGGRGEQYF
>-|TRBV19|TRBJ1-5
CASTYFGATGSQPQHF
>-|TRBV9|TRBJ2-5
CASSFGTGDQETQYF
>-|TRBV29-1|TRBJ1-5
CSVEESGGNQPQHF
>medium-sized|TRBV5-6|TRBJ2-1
CASSGDPSYNEQFF
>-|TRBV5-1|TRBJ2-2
CASAYASGELFF
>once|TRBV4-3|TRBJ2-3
CASSQARGTGFRDTQYF
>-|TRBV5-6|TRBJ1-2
CASSLEAGTGDPGYTF
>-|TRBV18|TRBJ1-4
CASSPGVDSFNEKLFF
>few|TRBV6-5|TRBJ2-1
CASSYSSSLRGKGQFF
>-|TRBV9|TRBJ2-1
CASSAGQGEYNEQFF
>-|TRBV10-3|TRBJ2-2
CAISELRANTGELFF
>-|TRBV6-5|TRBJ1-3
CASSPGYEVGNTIYF
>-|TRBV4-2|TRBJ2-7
CASSQDGGLSSYEQYF
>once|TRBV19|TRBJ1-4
CASSPDRGNEKLFF
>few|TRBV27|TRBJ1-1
CASSLGRDTEAFF
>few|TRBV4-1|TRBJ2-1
CASSPRDSGIPPYNEQFF
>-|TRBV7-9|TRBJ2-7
CASSFDSTYEQYF
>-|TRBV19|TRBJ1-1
CASSNRDRGLWGTEAFF
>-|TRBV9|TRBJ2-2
CAGSAPPWGGRPGELFF
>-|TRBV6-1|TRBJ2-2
CASRPKNTGELFF
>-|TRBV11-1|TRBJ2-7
CASTPPGQSYEQYF
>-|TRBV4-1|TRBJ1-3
CASSLGEGATGNTIYF
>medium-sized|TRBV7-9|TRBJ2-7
CASSTTGTGDSREQYF
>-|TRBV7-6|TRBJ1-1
CASSLAFLDTEAFF
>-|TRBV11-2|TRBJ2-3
CASSPRPGGRTDTQYF
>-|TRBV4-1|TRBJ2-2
CASSQEPLAGGELFF
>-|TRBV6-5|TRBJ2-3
CASSLPTDTQYF
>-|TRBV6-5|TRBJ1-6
CASRGPDSPLHF
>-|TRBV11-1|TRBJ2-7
CASSLLGQGALYEQYF
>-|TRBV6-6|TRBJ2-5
CASSTTRDSQETQYF
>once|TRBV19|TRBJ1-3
CASTPGGSGNTIYF
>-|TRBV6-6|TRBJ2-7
CASSDLDRTFDEQYF
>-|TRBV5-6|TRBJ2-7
CASSPSGARGAYEQYF
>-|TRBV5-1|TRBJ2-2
CASSFDSMGTGELFF
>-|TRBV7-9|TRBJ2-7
CASSSREVMIYEQYF
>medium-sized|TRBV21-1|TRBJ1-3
CAKSRGFRTGNTIYF
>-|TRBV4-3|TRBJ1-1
CASSDGTGGWGHTEAFF
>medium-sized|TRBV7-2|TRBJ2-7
CASSDLGEQYF
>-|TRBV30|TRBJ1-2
CAWSSTEIYGYTF
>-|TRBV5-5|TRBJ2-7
CASSRDEAYEQYF
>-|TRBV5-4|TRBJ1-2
CASSLELRVTNYGYTF